The 17 T cell receptor beta chains presented below share a single source sample, sequenced in a study of cytomegalovirus exposure and HLA in healthy donors. Primers included in the PCR were 60 Vbeta and 13 Jbeta primers. Clones were sequenced by immunoSEQ multiplex PCR, and TCRdb holds only the in-frame ones, with some missing. Here the sample spans around 150,000 clones, approximately 82% being singletons. What was sequenced was PBMCs. The source is a male donor in good health and CMV-seronegative.

The chain links TRBV28 to TRBJ2-7; 7 bases line up with TRBD1. Germline V CDR1 and CDR2: MDHEN, SYDVKM. The CDR3 consists of 14 residues. Trimming at V came to 5 bases and at J to 3 bases, leaving 7 bases not matched to a gene. CDR3 nucleotides: TGTGCCAGCAGTCCCAGACAGGGTATCTACGAGCAGTACTTC. Translation gives CASSPRQGIYEQYF.

This clone was picked up one time. V and J are TRBV10-1 and TRBJ2-1; unclear D gene. Germline V gives CDR1 WNHNN, CDR2 SYGVQD (reference sequence). The V end was cut by 10 bases, the J end by 7 bases, with 5 bases between. CDR3 length equals 9 residues. CDR3 protein: CATPNEQFF. CDR3 DNA sequence: TGCGCCACTCCTAATGAGCAGTTCTTC.

The chain carries TRBV27 and TRBJ1-2; 8 bases fit TRBD1. There are 14 residues in the CDR3. Trimming cost V 5 bases and J 5 bases; bases outside gene matches: 7. Germline values: CDR1 MNHEY, CDR2 SMNVEV (reference sequence). The CDR3 loop is CASSTGTGGYGYTF. In DNA form, the CDR3 reads TGTGCCAGCAGTACAGGGACAGGAGGGTATGGCTACACCTTC.

The chain employs TRBV9 and TRBJ2-3; D is perhaps TRBD1 (5 bases). V shed 1 base and J shed 1 base, with 16 bases lying between them. CDR3 length: 17 amino acids. Germline CDR1 SGDLS, CDR2 YYNGEE. The CDR3 here is CASSVSSAGHRTDTQYF. CDR3 coding DNA: TGTGCCAGCAGCGTATCCTCCGCTGGACACCGCACAGATACGCAGTATTTT. Full variable domain (missing parts from reference TRBV9 and TRBJ2-3): DSGVTQTPKHLITATGQRVTLRCSPRSGDLSVYWYQQSLDQGLQFLIQYYNGEERAKGNILERFSAQQFPDLHSELNLSSLELGDSALYFCASSVSSAGHRTDTQYFGPGTRLTVL.

The chain is built from TRBV29-1 and TRBJ2-3; 7 bases line up with TRBD1. The CDR3 sequence is 13 residues long. The V and J ends lost 7 bases and 5 bases, in that order; junction bases with no gene match: 9. CDR1 and CDR2 (germline): SQVTM, ANQGSEA. DNA of the CDR3: TGCAGCGCCGCCGGGACAGAAAAAGATACGCAGTATTTT. Encoded protein: CSAAGTEKDTQYF.

This rearrangement joins TRBV28 to TRBJ1-2, with D possibly matching TRBD1 (5 bases). Germline CDR1 reads MDHEN; CDR2 reads SYDVKM. The CDR3 loop spans 16 amino acids. V lost 6 bases and J lost 4, with 21 bases in between. For the CDR3, the DNA is TGTGCCAGCAGCTCCTTTGGGGACTCGCCTTCCTATGGCTACACCTTC. This translates into CASSSFGDSPSYGYTF.

The rearrangement uses TRBV11-2 and TRBJ2-7; TRBD1 matches at 9 bases. Germline CDR1 SGHAT, CDR2 FQNNGV. V dropped 8 bases and J dropped 6; count of bases not matched to a gene: 8. The CDR3 is made up of 13 amino acids. The CDR3, as DNA: TGTGCCAGCGGGGGACAGGGTTTTGGCGAGCAGTACTTC. It encodes CASGGQGFGEQYF. The whole variable domain, filled in from reference TRBV11-2 and TRBJ2-7, reads EAGVAQSPRYKIIEKRQSVAFWCNPISGHATLYWYQQILGQGPKLLIQFQNNGVVDDSQLPKDRFSAERLKGVDSTLKIQPAKLEDSAVYLCASGGQGFGEQYFGPGTRLTVT.

This clone was detected only a few times. V gene TRBV6-5 combines with J gene TRBJ2-7; 7 nucleotides line up with TRBD2. J gave up 6 bases and V 0 bases, and 5 bases lay outside the gene matches. The germline gives CDR1 MNHEY, CDR2 SVGAGI. This CDR3 is 14 amino acids long. Written as DNA, the CDR3 is TGTGCCAGCAGTTACTCGAACGGCGGGGGCGAGCAGTACTTC. It specifies CASSYSNGGGEQYF.

This chain links TRBV7-9 with TRBJ2-7, with D tentatively TRBD2 (5 bases). Per germline, CDR1 SEHNR and CDR2 FQNEAQ (reference sequence). The CDR3 is 14 residues long. The ends were cut back, 5 bases at V and 3 bases at J, with 14 bases in the middle. DNA for the CDR3: TGTGCCAGCAGCCCGGCTGGCGGGCTCTACGAGCAGTACTTC. As protein: CASSPAGGLYEQYF.

The chain employs TRBV25-1 and TRBJ2-7, with 11 bases lining up with TRBD1. The CDR3 extends over 15 amino acids. CDR1 and CDR2 from the germline V gene are MGHDK and SYGVNS. After removal of 3 bases from V and 5 bases from J, the junction contained 6 bases not matched to a gene. The CDR3: CASSDTRTGGDEQYF. The CDR3 DNA reads as TGTGCCAGCAGTGATACCAGGACAGGGGGCGACGAGCAGTACTTC.

The CDR3 coding sequence is TGTGCCAGCAGTAGGCGGGAGACCCAGTACTTC. It encodes CASSRRETQYF. The rearrangement links TRBV28 to TRBJ2-5; no definite D call. Germline-derived CDR1 and CDR2 are MDHEN and SYDVKM. The CDR3 consists of 11 residues. Trimming cost V 5 bases and J 5 bases, with 6 bases left between them. The complete variable domain, with remaining parts taken from reference TRBV28 and TRBJ2-5, reads DVKVTQSSRYLVKRTGEKVFLECVQDMDHENMFWYRQDPGLGLRLIYFSYDVKMKEKGDIPEGYSVSREKKERFSLILESASTNQTSMYLCASSRRETQYFGPGTRLLVL.

The genes are TRBV30 and TRBJ1-1; D may be TRBD1 (5 bases). The length of the CDR3 is 13 residues. With 0 bases removed from V and 4 bases from J, the gap between germline ends came to 9 bases. Germline CDR1 GTSNPN, CDR2 SVGIG (reference sequence). The CDR3 loop reads CAWSVGEGTEAFF. In DNA, the CDR3 is TGTGCCTGGAGTGTAGGGGAAGGCACTGAAGCTTTCTTT.

This CDR3 reads CASSSPGGGMAGNTIYF. The CDR3 bases are TGTGCCAGCAGTTCGCCGGGTGGGGGGATGGCTGGAAACACCATATATTTT. The genes are TRBV2 and TRBJ1-3, with a weak D call TRBD1 (5 bases). The CDR3 spans 17 residues. V was pared by 5 bases and J by 2 bases, with 19 bases between. Germline CDR1 SNHLY, CDR2 FYNNEI.

This clone was seen a single time. The genes are TRBV7-2 and TRBJ2-7; TRBD2 matches 9 bases. This CDR3 spans 15 amino acids. The V and J ends lost 1 base and 2 bases, in that order; junction bases with no gene match: 3. Germline V gene data show CDR1 as SGHTA and CDR2 as FQGNSA. This CDR3 is CASSLGSGGPYEQYF. The CDR3 coding sequence is TGTGCCAGCAGCTTAGGTAGCGGGGGCCCCTACGAGCAGTACTTC.

In its sample, this clone was seen a few times. The gene calls are TRBV7-8 and TRBJ1-6; 8 bases match TRBD1. CDR1 is SGHVS, CDR2 FQNEAQ, per germline. The V and J ends lost 4 bases and 10 bases, in that order; junction bases with no gene match: 9. There are 15 residues in the CDR3. The CDR3 loop is CASSSDRGLGSPLHF. The CDR3 nucleotides are TGTGCCAGCAGCTCTGACAGGGGTTTAGGCTCACCCCTCCACTTT.

The CDR3 here is CASSLYGVNNQPQHF. DNA for the CDR3: TGTGCCAGCAGCTTGTACGGAGTGAACAATCAGCCCCAGCATTTT. The chain links TRBV5-6 to TRBJ1-5, with D hard to call. The CDR3 extends over 15 amino acids. CDR1 and CDR2 from the germline V gene are SGHDT and YYEEEE. The V and J ends lost 1 base and 3 bases respectively, with 11 bases between them.

This chain connects TRBV9 to TRBJ1-3, with 7 bases matching TRBD1. The V segment lost 4 bases and the J segment 3 bases; nucleotides outside the gene matches: 4. The CDR3 has 14 residues. Germline assignment: CDR1 SGDLS and CDR2 YYNGEE. The CDR3: CASSLDRVGNTIYF. The CDR3 DNA sequence: TGTGCCAGCAGCCTCGACAGGGTTGGAAACACCATATATTTT.